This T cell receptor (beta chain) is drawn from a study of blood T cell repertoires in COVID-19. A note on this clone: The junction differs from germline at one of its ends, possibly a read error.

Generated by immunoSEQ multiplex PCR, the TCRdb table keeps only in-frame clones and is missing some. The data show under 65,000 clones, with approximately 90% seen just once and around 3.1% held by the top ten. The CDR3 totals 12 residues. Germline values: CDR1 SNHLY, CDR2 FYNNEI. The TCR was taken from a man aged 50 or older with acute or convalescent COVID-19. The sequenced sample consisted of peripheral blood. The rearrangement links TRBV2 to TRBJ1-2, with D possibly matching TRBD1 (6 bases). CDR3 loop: CASSGGQLPNLF. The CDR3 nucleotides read TGTGCCAGCAGTGGAGGACAGCTCCCTAACCTCTTC.